This T cell receptor (beta chain) is from a study of spatial heterogeneity in lung cancer. Study results and limitations: Intratumoral expanded alpha and beta TCR counts were found to track tumor mutation counts. The recorded estimate of tumor T cell coverage is approximately 6.3% for alpha chains and under 15% for beta chains.

The CDR3 is 13 residues long. Germline assignment: CDR1 MDHEN and CDR2 SYDVKM. The V end was cut by 6 bases, the J end by 4 bases, with 11 bases between. This clonotype was observed at least ten times. Its target is unknown. A single record per CDR3 protein comes from TCRdb applying MiXCR to the 5' RACE reads. The table includes 4,900 or so distinct CDR3 sequences, roughly 23% detected once. Time point here: sample taken at primary tumor resection. Whole RNA from tumor, nontumor lung or frozen PBMC was sequenced unsorted. The sequencing here drew on lung tumor tissue, taken at surgery. The TCR sequence derives from a male donor with early-stage non-small cell lung cancer. The chain combines TRBV28 with TRBJ2-3; D perhaps matches TRBD1 (5 bases). The CDR3 loop reads CASRRQGADTQYF. The DNA of the CDR3 is TGTGCCAGCAGAAGGCAGGGCGCAGATACGCAGTATTTT.